The entry below gives a single T cell receptor (beta chain) sequence along with its context. CDR1 is SGDLS and CDR2 is YYNGEE in the germline V gene. Trimming stripped 3 bases from V and 2 bases from J, with 15 bases between. The CDR3 runs to 15 residues. Sequencing relied on a cDNA template that was reverse transcribed from extracted RNA. Some clones are missing from TCRdb's copy, which holds only in-frame ones; the method was immunoSEQ multiplex PCR. Among approximately 98,000 clones listed, 58% were seen once. The data originate from a study of CD8+ T cells in alopecia areata. The sequenced material came from NKG2D-low CD8+ T cells sorted from blood. This clonotype was sampled from a human donor with alopecia areata. The chain joins TRBV9 to TRBJ2-7, with D hard to call. The CDR3 loop reads CASSATSMGTYEQYF. DNA of the CDR3: TGTGCCAGCAGCGCGACCTCGATGGGGACCTACGAGCAGTACTTC.